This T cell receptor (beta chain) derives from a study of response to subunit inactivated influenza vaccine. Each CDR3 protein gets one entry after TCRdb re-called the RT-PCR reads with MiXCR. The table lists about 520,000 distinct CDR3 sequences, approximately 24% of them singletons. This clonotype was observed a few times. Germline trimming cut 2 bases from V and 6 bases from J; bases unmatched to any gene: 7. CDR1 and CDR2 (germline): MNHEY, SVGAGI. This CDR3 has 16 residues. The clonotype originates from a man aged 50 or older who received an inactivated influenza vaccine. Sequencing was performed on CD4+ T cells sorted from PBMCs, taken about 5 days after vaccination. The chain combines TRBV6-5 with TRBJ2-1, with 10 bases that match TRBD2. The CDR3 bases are TGTGCCAGCAGTTACACACCAGCGGGAGGGGTCAATGAGCAGTTCTTC. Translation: CASSYTPAGGVNEQFF.